This T cell receptor (beta chain) was sequenced for a study of CD8 T cells in Susac syndrome. RNA in amounts of roughly 0.5 to 1 ug was reverse transcribed with random hexamers. Across 54 Vbeta and 13 Jbeta, immunoSEQ multiplex PCR amplified TCR beta CDR3. Using its own MiXCR run on the immunoSEQ multiplex PCR reads, TCRdb lists one record per CDR3 protein. Of 90,000 to 150,000 distinct CDR3 sequences in the sample, more than 85% were seen once. Trimming pared 0 bases from V and 7 bases from J, leaving 10 bases between. The CDR3 has 14 amino acids. Germline CDR1 SGHTA, CDR2 FQGNSA. The origin of this receptor is a human donor with multiple sclerosis. Source material: CD4+ T cells from PBMCs. The chain has TRBV7-2 and TRBJ1-5; D gene uncertain. The CDR3 DNA follows: TGTGCCAGCAGCTTAGCGGGGAGTGGGCAGCCCCAGCATTTT. It yields the protein CASSLAGSGQPQHF.